This T cell receptor (beta chain) stems from a study of T cell responses to AZD1222 COVID-19 vaccine. The overall study: The study pooled second doses at about 4 or about 12 weeks.

This CDR3 is built from 17 residues. Germline V gene lookup returns CDR1 KGHSH and CDR2 LQKENI. V lost 1 base and J 1 base, leaving 16 bases between the germline ends. The sample holds one count of this clone. Its specificity is not known. General study results and limits: Reportedly, close to half of spike-specific TCRs are directed against unmutated variant regions. Increased Spike-specific TCR breadth and depth were observed after two AZD1222 doses. The sample set comprised mostly white British donors with more females, and clonal diversity was possibly underestimated.

The protocol was immunoSEQ multiplex PCR, while the TCRdb copy is restricted to in-frame clones and leaves out a portion. This sample has about 190,000 clones; roughly 93% occur once, and the top ten carry roughly 0.99%. This TCR was recovered from an adult in good health. The genes are TRBV18 and TRBJ1-1; the D gene is possibly TRBD1 (6 bases). Sample: peripheral blood, taken on day 0 of AZD1222 vaccination. CDR3 in amino acids: CASSPLHRGATNTEAFF. CDR3 in DNA: TGTGCCAGCTCACCACTACACCGGGGGGCAACGAACACTGAAGCTTTCTTT.